The rows below give T cell receptor beta chains drawn from one sample of a study of beta chain features in type 1 diabetes. The table came from immunoSEQ multiplex PCR; TCRdb's copy has only in-frame clones and leaves some out. The sample has around 190,000 clones; approximately 13% are singletons. Material: central memory CD4+ T cells from blood. The receptor source for this set is a woman younger than 35 in good health. Both conserved end residues are trimmed from each CDR3. Clone size, where shown, is once, few, many, or a class for clones that have expanded.

v_call clone_size cdr3_length cdr3_aa
TRBV27 NA 13 ASSQDRRGTGELF
TRBV5-4 few 11 ASGTASYNEQF
TRBV27 few 16 ASSPTRGRGTNTGELF
TRBV28 few 16 ASSLSKGVFSKANVLT
TRBV27 NA 10 ASSSRTVEQF
TRBV9 few 11 ASSLGRKETQY
TRBV5-1 NA 13 ASSSTGGPGYGYT
TRBV29-1 few 13 SVAKFGQGDDTQY
TRBV27 many 13 ASSLVKGAFNEQF
TRBV7-2 few 14 ASSPRQRQVQDTQY
TRBV20-1 few 9 SARSNGEAF
TRBV30 many 11 AWSVSGSATQY
TRBV30 few 12 AWSVQGVFNEQF
TRBV4-3 NA 15 ASSQEIAGSLQETQY
TRBV7-8 few 12 ASSLSRNWETQY
TRBV6-5 NA 13 ASSRQGNSNQPQH
TRBV5-1 few 16 ASSLSRGEYSSYNEQF
TRBV7-9 NA 13 ASSVRREATDTQY
TRBV7-2 few 12 ASSLSGVGNTIY
TRBV7-2 NA 13 ASSPGQGYGEKLF
TRBV11-2 NA 13 ASTFTRVGSNEQF
TRBV9 NA 13 ASSVSGRPQETQY
TRBV11-2 NA 10 ASSFFGAGYT
TRBV5-4 NA 13 ASSLTGGLNYGYT
TRBV5-4 NA 12 ASRTLGLGAEAF
TRBV4-2 few 9 ASSHFYEQY
TRBV19 NA 11 ASSIGLADTQY
TRBV27 NA 12 ASSFASAGGELF
TRBV5-6 NA 13 ASSSRRAVNTEAF
TRBV28 few 10 ASSSTLSGQD
TRBV7-9 NA 13 ASSQHDRANTEAF
TRBV10-2 NA 11 ASREGSRMEQY
TRBV29-1 few 12 SVEVRGGYNEQF
TRBV11-2 NA 13 ASSLYSPSTDTQY
TRBV11-2 few 11 ASSGRDSEKLF
TRBV27 NA 14 ASSYRTGTPYNEQF
TRBV5-8 NA 12 ASSLDRGQETQY
TRBV28 NA 11 ASTSPPGYEQY
TRBV5-1 NA 13 ASSSGTVNNYGYT
TRBV4-3 few 13 ASSRSGGPQETQY
TRBV28 many 13 ASSSSGTGFTEAF
TRBV19 NA 12 ASSLSGSTDTQY
TRBV29-1 few 14 SVERVGLAVQETQY
TRBV4-1 few 15 ASSQSLLAGGTDTQY
TRBV29-1 few 11 SVASSLNTEAF
TRBV28 few 14 ASSLLGRAGYNEQF
TRBV9 NA 11 ASSGQLNTEAF
TRBV9 few 14 ASSVGISGATDTQY
TRBV10-2 NA 11 ASMLYRAYEQY
TRBV28 few 11 ASSSPGDNEQF
TRBV29-1 few 12 SVEVGRATDTQY
TRBV15 few 14 ATSRAGGGGNQPQH